This TCR beta chain appears in the sequencing data of a study of cytomegalovirus exposure and HLA in healthy donors. Study findings and constraints: Data from an earlier analysis indicated that most TCR beta V segments were productive either about 87% or about 30% of the time. Using a false discovery rate of 0.05, a later analysis showed that 16,951 TCR beta sequences were associated with HLA alleles.

A few counts support this clone. The antigen remains undetermined. Trimming removed 1 base at V and 4 bases at J, with 17 bases between. The CDR3 covers 18 residues. CDR1 and CDR2 from the germline V gene are SEHNR and FQNEAQ (reference sequence). The PCR contained 60 Vbeta and 13 Jbeta primers. Using immunoSEQ multiplex PCR, the repertoire was profiled, and TCRdb retains in-frame clones only, with some absent. The data show over 100,000 clones, with around 64% seen just once and roughly 2% held by the top ten. The receptor was derived from a woman between 25 and 40 years old in good health and CMV-seronegative. This chain connects TRBV7-9 to TRBJ1-6; tentative D call: TRBD1 (6 bases). Sequenced sample: PBMCs. The CDR3 DNA sequence: TGTGCCAGCAGCTTAGGAGGGGACAAGGGGATTTATAATTCACCCCTCCACTTT. This sequence encodes CASSLGGDKGIYNSPLHF.